One and the same sample provided the 32 T cell receptor beta chains below, sequenced in a study of T cells in Graves' hyperthyroidism and ophthalmopathy. Template material for amplifying TCR beta CDR3 regions consisted of RNA transcripts. Carried out on the TCR CDR3, a first-round RT-PCR used the HTBI primer set. MiXCR was run by TCRdb on the multiplex PCR reads, yielding one entry per CDR3 protein. Among hundreds of thousands of distinct CDR3 sequences listed, around 20% were seen once. The sample consisted of blood. These receptors were obtained from a young man with Graves' ophthalmopathy.

This clonotype occurred many times. The DNA of the CDR3 is TGCAGTGCCCGGGGACATTTGAACACTGAAGCTTTCTTT. Protein: CSARGHLNTEAFF. The chain links TRBV20-1 to TRBJ1-1; TRBD1 might be the D (6 bases). The V end was cut by 6 bases, the J end by 0 bases, with 11 bases between. Germline values: CDR1 DFQATT, CDR2 SNEGSKA (reference sequence). This CDR3 region has 13 residues.

Ten or more counts support this clonotype. This chain joins TRBV11-2 and TRBJ1-1; a weak D match, TRBD1 (5 bases). The CDR3 has 15 amino acids. Trimming removed 8 bases at V and 1 base at J, with 17 bases between. Germline CDR1 SGHAT, CDR2 FQNNGV. The DNA of the CDR3 is TGTGCCAGCGGGCAGGCCCCAAGGGGGAACACTGAAGCTTTCTTT. It yields the protein CASGQAPRGNTEAFF.

This clonotype was counted between two and nine times. DNA for the CDR3: TGTGCCAGCAGTAAGGGGGCCTCCTCAACTAATGAAAAACTGTTTTTT. This sequence encodes CASSKGASSTNEKLFF. The rearrangement links TRBV2 to TRBJ1-4; 7 bases are a match to TRBD1. The junction had 6 bases not matched to a gene; V was cut back by 5 bases and J by 0 bases. Looked up from germline, CDR1 is SNHLY and CDR2 is FYNNEI. The CDR3 has 16 amino acids.

The chain has TRBV27 and TRBJ2-6; D is uncertain. The germline CDR1 and CDR2 sequences are MNHEY and SMNVEV (reference sequence). The V gene lost 3 bases and the J gene lost 2 bases, with 11 bases spanning the gap. This CDR3 has 16 amino acids. The CDR3 spells CASSFGALPGANVLTF. The DNA of the CDR3 is TGTGCCAGCAGTTTCGGTGCCCTCCCTGGGGCCAACGTCCTGACTTTC.

V gene TRBV28 combines with J gene TRBJ2-1; TRBD1 matches 8 bases. This CDR3 is 15 amino acids long. CDR1 is MDHEN and CDR2 is SYDVKM in the germline V gene. V was clipped by 6 bases and J by 12 bases; unmatched bases: 16. In nucleotides, the CDR3 is TGTGCCAGCAGCACAATCGGACAGGGAAGGGAGAGGCAGTTCTTC. Its protein product is CASSTIGQGRERQFF.

The rearrangement links TRBV3-1 to TRBJ2-3; D gene unclear. The germline V gene encodes CDR1 LGHDT and CDR2 YNNKEL (reference sequence). Trimming took 1 base from V and 3 from J, leaving 8 bases between them. The CDR3 runs 14 residues. The CDR3 reads CASSQGLGTDTQYF. The CDR3 DNA follows: TGTGCCAGCAGCCAAGGGCTCGGGACAGATACGCAGTATTTT.

The chain recombines TRBV27 with TRBJ1-1, with TRBD1 as a possible D gene (5 bases). The CDR3 extends over 14 amino acids. CDR1 is MNHEY, CDR2 SMNVEV, per germline (reference sequence). V was pared by 5 bases and J by 3 bases, with 13 bases between. The CDR3 nucleotides read TGTGCCAGCAGTCCTCACGGGGCGTACACTGAAGCTTTCTTT. Translation gives CASSPHGAYTEAFF.

Comments on this clonotype: Since a much larger clone is just one base distant, this may be a read error. This chain uses TRBV28 with TRBJ2-7; a weak D match, TRBD2 (7 bases). Per germline, CDR1 MDHEN and CDR2 SYDVKM. The V end was cut by 11 bases, the J end by 5 bases, with 22 bases between. The CDR3 is made up of 14 amino acids. For the CDR3, the DNA is TGTGCCGGCACCCCCCGGGGGGCGGGCAACGAGCAGTACTTC. Its protein product is CAGTPRGAGNEQYF. Complete variable domain (other parts from reference TRBV28 and TRBJ2-7): DVKVTQSSRYLVKRTGEKVFLECVQDMDHENMFWYRQDPGLGLRLIYFSYDVKMKEKGDIPEGYSVSREKKERFSLILESASTNQTSMYLCAGTPRGAGNEQYFGPGTRLTVT.

This chain joins TRBV5-1 and TRBJ1-4; TRBD1 matches at 7 bases. This CDR3 contains 14 residues. Unmatched junction bases numbered 7, after V lost 4 bases and J lost 7 bases. Germline V gene sequence: CDR1 SGHRS, CDR2 YFSETQ. DNA of the CDR3: TGCGCCAGCAGCCCGACAGGGCTTCGTGAAAAACTGTTTTTT. It encodes CASSPTGLREKLFF. Together with reference TRBV5-1 and TRBJ1-4, the CDR3 gives the full variable domain: KAGVTQTPRYLIKTRGQQVTLSCSPISGHRSVSWYQQTPGQGLQFLFEYFSETQRNKGNFPGRFSGRQFSNSRSEMNVSTLELGDSALYLCASSPTGLREKLFFGSGTQLSVL.

In this sample, this clonotype turned up a few times. The chain combines TRBV12-3 or TRBV12-4 with TRBJ1-6; TRBD1 aligns across 7 bases. Trimming cost V 6 bases and J 14 bases; bases outside gene matches: 7. The CDR3 runs 12 residues. The CDR3 here is CASSDTGVALHF. DNA of the CDR3: TGTGCCAGCAGCGATACAGGGGTGGCCCTCCACTTT.

This clonotype was seen a handful of times. V usage is TRBV9 and J usage is TRBJ2-5; 8 bases agree with TRBD1. The CDR3 loop spans 14 amino acids. Germline V gene data show CDR1 as SGDLS and CDR2 as YYNGEE. V trimming: 3 bases; J trimming: 5 bases; junction bases outside the gene matches: 6. CDR3 region: CASSETQGVETQYF. CDR3 DNA: TGTGCCAGCAGCGAAACACAGGGGGTGGAGACCCAGTACTTC.

The chain combines TRBV27 with TRBJ1-5, with a possible D match to TRBD1 (5 bases). The CDR3 covers 15 residues. Germline CDR1 MNHEY, CDR2 SMNVEV (reference sequence). V was clipped by 5 bases and J by 5 bases, with 16 bases between them. CDR3 sequence (DNA): TGTGCCAGCAGTCCAGGGACGGCGCCTGATCAGCCCCAGCATTTT. Translation gives CASSPGTAPDQPQHF.

The CDR3 DNA reads TGTGCCACCGCCGGACAGGGGAAAAATTCACCCCTCCACTTT. Translating gives CATAGQGKNSPLHF. The genes are TRBV19 and TRBJ1-6, with 9 bases lining up with TRBD1. V trimming: 10 bases; J trimming: 7 bases; junction bases outside the gene matches: 8. The CDR3 is 14 amino acids. Germline loops: CDR1 LNHDA, CDR2 SQIVND (reference sequence).

Note on this clonotype: It may be a read error: a sequence one base away is much more abundant. Here the CDR3 omits its conserved ending phenylalanine or tryptophan, so a read error is the likely source. V usage is TRBV12-3 or TRBV12-4 and J usage is TRBJ1-5, with D maybe TRBD1 (6 bases). This CDR3 comprises 17 residues. Deletions cut 2 bases from V and 0 bases from J, with 14 bases between. CDR3 nucleotides: TGTGCCAGCAGTTTACAGGGGTCGGTGTATAGCAATCAGCCCCAGCATTCT. It translates to CASSLQGSVYSNQPQHS.

V is TRBV19 and J is TRBJ1-5, with a weak D call TRBD1 (5 bases). Germline V CDR1 and CDR2: LNHDA, SQIVND (reference sequence). The CDR3 runs 14 residues. With 6 bases removed from V and 1 base from J, the gap between germline ends came to 10 bases. The CDR3 coding sequence is TGTGCCAGTAGAACCGGGGCGAGCAATCAGCCCCAGCATTTT. Its protein product is CASRTGASNQPQHF.

This clonotype has a handful of counts. The chain has TRBV11-3 and TRBJ2-7, with D possibly TRBD1 on 5 matching bases. The CDR3 totals 16 residues. V shed 5 bases and J shed 3 bases, with 20 bases lying between them. CDR1 and CDR2 from the germline V gene are SGHNT and YENEEA. The CDR3 DNA sequence: TGTGCCAGCAGCCCCGGTAGGGGCCAGAATGACTACGAGCAGTACTTC. This sequence encodes CASSPGRGQNDYEQYF.

This chain connects TRBV25-1 to TRBJ1-2; D is unclear. There are 14 residues in the CDR3. V lost 8 bases, J lost 11 bases, and 24 bases lay in between. CDR1 and CDR2 from the germline V gene are MGHDK and SYGVNS. The CDR3 DNA reads as TGTGCCAGCTCCAAGGCAGGAGGAGGTTCCTTTTACACCTTC. Translating it yields CASSKAGGGSFYTF.

At least ten counts were recorded for this clonotype. The chain joins TRBV30 to TRBJ2-2; no clear D. Germline values: CDR1 GTSNPN, CDR2 SVGIG (reference sequence). This CDR3 has 12 residues. V gave up 3 bases and J gave up 2 bases, with 4 bases separating them. CDR3: CAWSLNTGELFF. In nucleotides, the CDR3 is TGTGCCTGGAGCTTAAACACCGGGGAGCTGTTTTTT.

This chain joins TRBV28 and TRBJ2-1; no clear D gene. The V and J ends lost 2 bases and 9 bases respectively, with 23 bases between them. The germline V gene encodes CDR1 MDHEN and CDR2 SYDVKM. The CDR3 is made up of 17 amino acids. The CDR3 region is CASSLGPLSEISFEQFF. Here the CDR3 DNA reads TGTGCCAGCAGTTTAGGCCCGTTGTCGGAAATTTCTTTTGAGCAGTTCTTC. Together with reference TRBV28 and TRBJ2-1, the CDR3 gives the full variable domain: DVKVTQSSRYLVKRTGEKVFLECVQDMDHENMFWYRQDPGLGLRLIYFSYDVKMKEKGDIPEGYSVSREKKERFSLILESASTNQTSMYLCASSLGPLSEISFEQFFGPGTRLTVL.

This clonotype has at least ten counts. The V gene is TRBV27, the J gene TRBJ1-1; perhaps TRBD1 as D (6 bases). Germline V gene lookup returns CDR1 MNHEY and CDR2 SMNVEV (reference sequence). The CDR3 is 15 amino acids. Trimming took off 3 bases at V and 4 bases at J, with 15 bases between the two ends. Here the CDR3 reads CASSLIWGAATEAFF. The CDR3 DNA sequence: TGTGCCAGCAGTTTGATCTGGGGGGCTGCCACTGAAGCTTTCTTT.

The chain has TRBV27 and TRBJ2-2; 8 bases are shared with TRBD1. There are 17 residues in the CDR3. Germline CDR1 is MNHEY and CDR2 is SMNVEV (reference sequence). After removal of 6 bases from V and 6 bases from J, the junction contained 15 bases not matched to a gene. This CDR3 reads CASRNPVGQGAPGELFF. The CDR3, as DNA: TGTGCCAGCAGAAACCCGGTGGGGCAGGGGGCGCCCGGGGAGCTGTTTTTT.

This clonotype was recorded many times. This chain uses TRBV27 with TRBJ1-5, with D hard to call. Trimming stripped 3 bases from V and 3 bases from J, with 9 bases between. Germline V CDR1 and CDR2: MNHEY, SMNVEV (reference sequence). CDR3 length equals 14 residues. DNA for the CDR3: TGTGCCAGCAGTTTCGCTGGTTACAATCAGCCCCAGCATTTT. Translation gives CASSFAGYNQPQHF.

This clonotype was seen many times. The V call is TRBV12-3 or TRBV12-4, the J call TRBJ1-4, with TRBD1 identical over 8 bases. The CDR3 runs 15 residues. V lost 5 bases and J lost 5; bases outside the gene matches: 7. The CDR3, as DNA: TGTGCCAGCAGTCCTCTACAGGGGGGCAATGAAAAACTGTTTTTT. This codes for CASSPLQGGNEKLFF.

The sample holds many counts of this clonotype. The chain is built from TRBV7-2 and TRBJ1-2, with 12 bases lining up with TRBD1. The CDR3 runs to 15 residues. V dropped 4 bases and J dropped 8; count of bases not matched to a gene: 8. Germline V lookup: CDR1 SGHTA, CDR2 FQGNSA. The DNA for the CDR3 is TGTGCCAGCAGCTCCCCGGGACAGGGGGCGGTCGGCTACACCTTC. It translates to CASSSPGQGAVGYTF.

On this clonotype: Since the CDR3 does not end with the conserved phenylalanine or tryptophan, this likely comes from a read error. CDR3 coding DNA: TGCAGTGCTACCAGCGGGAGAGGCTCCTACGAGCAGTACTCC. This sequence encodes CSATSGRGSYEQYS. The J gene is TRBJ2-7, the V gene TRBV20-1, with 8 bases lining up with TRBD2. Germline CDR1 is DFQATT and CDR2 is SNEGSKA (reference sequence). V shed 4 bases, J shed 0 bases, and the junction held 5 bases outside the gene matches. This CDR3 has 14 amino acids.

V usage is TRBV6-5 and J usage is TRBJ2-2, with D maybe TRBD2 (5 bases). Trimming cost V 2 bases and J 8 bases, with 15 bases left between them. Per germline, CDR1 MNHEY and CDR2 SVGAGI. There are 15 residues in the CDR3. The CDR3 loop reads CASSYAVTRRGELFF. The CDR3 DNA is TGTGCCAGCAGTTACGCCGTTACTAGGAGGGGGGAGCTGTTTTTT.

This clonotype was detected a few times. The chain recombines TRBV3-1 with TRBJ1-2; D gene ambiguous. The V end was cut by 0 bases, the J end by 5 bases, with 10 bases between. The CDR3 runs to 14 residues. Per the germline V gene, CDR1 is LGHDT and CDR2 is YNNKEL (reference sequence). The CDR3 DNA is TGTGCCAGCAGCCAAGATATAGGTCTGTATGGCTACACCTTC. Protein: CASSQDIGLYGYTF.

This clonotype was detected many times. CDR3 protein: CASSLPSQGYEQYF. CDR3 DNA: TGTGCCAGCAGTCTACCCTCGCAGGGCTACGAGCAGTACTTC. V gene TRBV2 combines with J gene TRBJ2-7, with D maybe TRBD1 (5 bases). The CDR3 totals 14 residues. CDR1 and CDR2 (germline): SNHLY, FYNNEI. The V and J ends lost 5 bases and 3 bases respectively, with 14 bases between them.

This clonotype showed up just a few times. V and J are TRBV27 and TRBJ2-7; D gene uncertain. Looked up from germline, CDR1 is MNHEY and CDR2 is SMNVEV (reference sequence). CDR3 length: 15 residues. V was shortened by 3 bases and J by 3 bases, with 15 bases between the two germline ends. The CDR3 DNA reads as TGTGCCAGCAGTTTGCAACCCGGGTCGGTCTACGAGCAGTACTTC. Translated, it gives CASSLQPGSVYEQYF.

The rearrangement joins TRBV6-2 or TRBV6-3 to TRBJ2-3, with D unclear. The CDR3 contains 14 residues. The germline V gene has CDR1 MNHEY and CDR2 SVGEGT. V was clipped by 5 bases and J by 1 base, with 10 bases between them. CDR3 nucleotide sequence: TGTGCCAGCAGTGATCGATACCGCACAGATACGCAGTATTTT. Its protein product is CASSDRYRTDTQYF.

This clonotype was seen only a few times. The V gene is TRBV24-1, the J gene TRBJ2-2; D unresolved. Per the germline V gene, CDR1 is KGHDR and CDR2 is SFDVKD. The CDR3 runs 14 residues. V lost 3 bases, J lost 2 bases, and 6 bases lay in between. In nucleotides, the CDR3 is TGTGCCACCAGTGATCGCAGTAACACCGGGGAGCTGTTTTTT. Translation: CATSDRSNTGELFF.

Only a few counts were recorded for this clonotype. The rearrangement uses TRBV15 and TRBJ2-2, with TRBD2 identical over 15 bases. The CDR3 is 17 amino acids. V trimming: 1 base; J trimming: 7 bases; junction bases outside the gene matches: 4. The germline gives CDR1 LNHNV, CDR2 YYDKDF (reference sequence). The CDR3 DNA reads TGTGCCACCAGCAGAGCGGGACTAGCGGGAGGTGACGGGGAGCTGTTTTTT. Its protein product is CATSRAGLAGGDGELFF.